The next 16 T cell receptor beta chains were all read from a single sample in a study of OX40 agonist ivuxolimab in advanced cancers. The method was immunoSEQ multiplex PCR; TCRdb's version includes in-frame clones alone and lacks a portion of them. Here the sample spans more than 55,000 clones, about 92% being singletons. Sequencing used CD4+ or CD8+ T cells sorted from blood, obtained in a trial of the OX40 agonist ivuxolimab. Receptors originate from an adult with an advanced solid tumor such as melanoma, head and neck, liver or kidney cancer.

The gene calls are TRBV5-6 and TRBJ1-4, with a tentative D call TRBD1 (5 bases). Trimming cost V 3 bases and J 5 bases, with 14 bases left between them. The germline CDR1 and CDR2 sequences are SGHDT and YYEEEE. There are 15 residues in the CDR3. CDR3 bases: TGTGCCAGCAGCTGGGGGACGGGACCAAATGAAAAACTGTTTTTT. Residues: CASSWGTGPNEKLFF.

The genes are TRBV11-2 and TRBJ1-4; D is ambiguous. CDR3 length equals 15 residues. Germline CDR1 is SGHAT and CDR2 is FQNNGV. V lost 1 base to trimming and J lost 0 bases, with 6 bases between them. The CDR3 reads CASSLGFATNEKLFF. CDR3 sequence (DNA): TGTGCCAGCAGCTTAGGGTTTGCAACTAATGAAAAACTGTTTTTT.

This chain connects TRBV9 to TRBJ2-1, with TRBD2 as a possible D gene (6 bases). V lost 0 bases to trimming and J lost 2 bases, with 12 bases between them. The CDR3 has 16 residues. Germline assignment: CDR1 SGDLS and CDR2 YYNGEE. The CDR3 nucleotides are TGTGCCAGCAGCGTAGTGGCGGGGCGTGCCTACAATGAGCAGTTCTTC. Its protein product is CASSVVAGRAYNEQFF.

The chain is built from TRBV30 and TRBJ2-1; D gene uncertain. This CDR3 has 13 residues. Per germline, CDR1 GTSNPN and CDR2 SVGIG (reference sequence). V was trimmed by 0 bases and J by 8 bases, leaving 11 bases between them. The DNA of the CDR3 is TGTGCCTGGAGTGTATCCCTTTTCTATGAGCAGTTCTTC. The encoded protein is CAWSVSLFYEQFF.

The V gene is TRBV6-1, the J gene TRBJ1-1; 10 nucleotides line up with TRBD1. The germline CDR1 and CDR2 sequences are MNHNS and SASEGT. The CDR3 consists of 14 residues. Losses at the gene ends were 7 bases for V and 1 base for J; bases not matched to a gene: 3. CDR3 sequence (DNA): TGTGCCAGCATGGACAGGGGGGCGAACACTGAAGCTTTCTTT. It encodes CASMDRGANTEAFF.

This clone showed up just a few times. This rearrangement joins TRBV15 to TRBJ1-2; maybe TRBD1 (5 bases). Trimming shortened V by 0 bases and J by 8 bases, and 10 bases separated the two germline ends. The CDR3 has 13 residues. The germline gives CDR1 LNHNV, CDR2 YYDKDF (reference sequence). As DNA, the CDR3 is TGTGCCACCAGCAGAGAATTGGGGGGAGGCTACACCTTC. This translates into CATSRELGGGYTF.

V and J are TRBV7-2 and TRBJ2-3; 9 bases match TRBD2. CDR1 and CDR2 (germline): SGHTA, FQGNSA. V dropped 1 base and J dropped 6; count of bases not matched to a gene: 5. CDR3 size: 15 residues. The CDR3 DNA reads TGTGCCAGCAGCTTAGTCGCGGGGGGGTGGGATACGCAGTATTTT. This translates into CASSLVAGGWDTQYF.

The CDR3 region is CASGATGGFSGNTIYF. The CDR3 nucleotides are TGTGCTAGTGGTGCTACAGGGGGTTTTTCTGGAAACACCATATATTTT. V gene TRBV12-5 combines with J gene TRBJ1-3; 8 bases are shared with TRBD1. The CDR3 consists of 16 residues. Germline lookup yields CDR1 LGHNT and CDR2 FRNRAP. The ends lost 5 bases at V and 1 base at J; junction bases unmatched: 7. The whole variable domain, remainder taken from reference TRBV12-5 and TRBJ1-3, is DARVTQTPRHKVTEMGQEVTMRCQPILGHNTVFWYRQTMMQGLELLAYFRNRAPLDDSGMPKDRFSAEMPDATLATLKIQPSEPRDSAVYFCASGATGGFSGNTIYFGEGSWLTVV.

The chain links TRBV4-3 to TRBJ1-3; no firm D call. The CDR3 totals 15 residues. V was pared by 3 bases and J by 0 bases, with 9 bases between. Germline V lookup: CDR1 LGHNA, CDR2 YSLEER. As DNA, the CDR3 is TGCGCCAGCAGCCAGGGCTTGAGCTCTGGAAACACCATATATTTT. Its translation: CASSQGLSSGNTIYF.

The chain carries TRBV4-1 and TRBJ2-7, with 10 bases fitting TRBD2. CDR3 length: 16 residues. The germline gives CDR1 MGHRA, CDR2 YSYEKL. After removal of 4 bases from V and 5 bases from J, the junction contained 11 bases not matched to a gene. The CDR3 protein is CASSPTPSGSRDEQYF. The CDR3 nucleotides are TGCGCCAGCAGCCCGACCCCTAGCGGGAGTAGGGACGAGCAGTACTTC.

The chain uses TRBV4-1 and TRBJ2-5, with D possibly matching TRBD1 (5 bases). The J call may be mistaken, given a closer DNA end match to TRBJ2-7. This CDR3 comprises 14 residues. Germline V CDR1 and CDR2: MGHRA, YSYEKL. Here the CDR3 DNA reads TGCGCCAGCAGCCAAGGCGGACAAGGTTACGAGCAGTACTTC. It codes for CASSQGGQGYEQYF.

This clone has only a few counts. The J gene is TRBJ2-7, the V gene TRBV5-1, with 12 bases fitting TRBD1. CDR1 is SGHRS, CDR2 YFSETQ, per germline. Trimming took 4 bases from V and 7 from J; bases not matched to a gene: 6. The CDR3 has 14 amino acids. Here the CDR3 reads CASSTGQGAREQYF. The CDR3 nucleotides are TGCGCCAGCAGCACGGGACAGGGGGCGCGGGAGCAGTACTTC.

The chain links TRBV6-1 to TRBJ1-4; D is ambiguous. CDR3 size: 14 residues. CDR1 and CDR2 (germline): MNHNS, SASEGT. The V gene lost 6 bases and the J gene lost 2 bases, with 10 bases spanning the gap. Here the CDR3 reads CASSLPGTNEKLFF. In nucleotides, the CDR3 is TGTGCCAGCAGCCTCCCGGGGACTAATGAAAAACTGTTTTTT.

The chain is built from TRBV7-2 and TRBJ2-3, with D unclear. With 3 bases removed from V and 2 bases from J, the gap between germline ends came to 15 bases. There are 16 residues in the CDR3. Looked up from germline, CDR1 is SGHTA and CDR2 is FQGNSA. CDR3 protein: CASSFLPQPSTDTQYF. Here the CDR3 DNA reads TGTGCCAGCAGCTTCCTTCCCCAACCATCCACAGATACGCAGTATTTT.

Here the CDR3 DNA reads TGTGCCAGCAGCTTAGATATAGGTCCCGAGCAGTACTTC. Translating it yields CASSLDIGPEQYF. J is TRBJ2-5 and V is TRBV13; D is undetermined. The J call may not be correct, given that the DNA end is closer to TRBJ2-7. Germline loops: CDR1 PRHDT, CDR2 FYEKMQ (reference sequence). There are 13 residues in the CDR3.

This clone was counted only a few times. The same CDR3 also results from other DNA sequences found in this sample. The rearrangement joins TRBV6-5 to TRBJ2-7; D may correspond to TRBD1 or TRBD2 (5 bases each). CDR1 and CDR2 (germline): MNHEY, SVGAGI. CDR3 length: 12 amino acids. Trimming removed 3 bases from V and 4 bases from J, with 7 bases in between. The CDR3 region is CASSYEGYEQYF. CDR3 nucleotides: TGTGCCAGCAGTTATGAGGGGTACGAGCAGTACTTC.